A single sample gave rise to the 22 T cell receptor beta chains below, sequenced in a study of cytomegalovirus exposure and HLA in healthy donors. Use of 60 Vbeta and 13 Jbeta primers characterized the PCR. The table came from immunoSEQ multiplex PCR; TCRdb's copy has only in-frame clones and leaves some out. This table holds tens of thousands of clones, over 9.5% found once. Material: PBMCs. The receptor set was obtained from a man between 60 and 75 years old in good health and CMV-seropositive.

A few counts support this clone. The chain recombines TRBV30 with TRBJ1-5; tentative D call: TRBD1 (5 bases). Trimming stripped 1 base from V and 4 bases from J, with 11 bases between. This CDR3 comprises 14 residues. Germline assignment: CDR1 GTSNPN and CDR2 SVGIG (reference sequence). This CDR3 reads CAWSGMTENQPQHF. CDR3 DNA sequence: TGTGCCTGGAGTGGTATGACAGAGAATCAGCCCCAGCATTTT. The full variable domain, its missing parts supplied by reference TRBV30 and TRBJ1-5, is SQTIHQWPATLVQPVGSPLSLECTVEGTSNPNLYWYRQAAGRGLQLLFYSVGIGQISSEVPQNLSASRPQDRQFILSSKKLLLSDSGFYLCAWSGMTENQPQHFGDGTRLSIL.

CDR3 sequence (DNA): TGTGCCAGCAGCCCTATGACAGGTAACTCTGAAGCTTTCTTT. It codes for CASSPMTGNSEAFF. The chain couples TRBV9 to TRBJ1-1; a possible D gene is TRBD1 (6 bases). CDR1 and CDR2 (germline): SGDLS, YYNGEE. CDR3 length: 14 residues. V was cut by 4 bases and J by 6 bases, with 16 bases left in between.

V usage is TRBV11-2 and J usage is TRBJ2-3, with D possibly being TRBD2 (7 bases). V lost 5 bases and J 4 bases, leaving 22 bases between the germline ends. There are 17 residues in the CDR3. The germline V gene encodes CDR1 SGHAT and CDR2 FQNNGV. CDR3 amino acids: CASSPGGRASGADTQYF. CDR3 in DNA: TGTGCCAGCAGCCCGGGGGGCAGGGCCTCTGGGGCAGATACGCAGTATTTT.

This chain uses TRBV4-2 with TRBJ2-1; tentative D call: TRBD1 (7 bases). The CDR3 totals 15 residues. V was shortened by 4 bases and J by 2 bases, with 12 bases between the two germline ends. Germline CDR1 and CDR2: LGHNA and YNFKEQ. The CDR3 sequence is CASSLQGEAYNEQFF. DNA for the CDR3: TGTGCCAGCAGCCTCCAGGGGGAGGCCTACAATGAGCAGTTCTTC.

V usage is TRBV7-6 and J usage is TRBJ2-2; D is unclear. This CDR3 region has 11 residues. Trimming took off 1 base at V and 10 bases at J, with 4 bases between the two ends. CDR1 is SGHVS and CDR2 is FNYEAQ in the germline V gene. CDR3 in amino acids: CASSLVAELFF. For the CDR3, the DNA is TGTGCCAGCAGCTTAGTAGCGGAGCTGTTTTTT.

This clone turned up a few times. CDR3 in DNA: TGTGCCAGCAGCCCCGGGACACCAACTTCACCCCTCCACTTT. This gives the protein CASSPGTPTSPLHF. J is TRBJ1-6 and V is TRBV11-2, with D possibly being TRBD1 (6 bases). V lost 5 bases and J 9 bases, leaving 14 bases between the germline ends. The CDR3 length is 14 residues. The germline CDR1 and CDR2 sequences are SGHAT and FQNNGV. The full variable domain, its missing parts supplied by reference TRBV11-2 and TRBJ1-6, is EAGVAQSPRYKIIEKRQSVAFWCNPISGHATLYWYQQILGQGPKLLIQFQNNGVVDDSQLPKDRFSAERLKGVDSTLKIQPAKLEDSAVYLCASSPGTPTSPLHFGNGTRLTVT.

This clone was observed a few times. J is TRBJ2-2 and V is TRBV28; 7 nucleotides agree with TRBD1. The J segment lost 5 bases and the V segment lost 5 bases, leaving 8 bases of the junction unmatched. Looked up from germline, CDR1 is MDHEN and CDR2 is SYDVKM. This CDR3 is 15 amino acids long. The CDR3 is CASSPLRQGTGELFF. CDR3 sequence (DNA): TGTGCCAGCAGTCCCCTCAGACAGGGAACCGGGGAGCTGTTTTTT.

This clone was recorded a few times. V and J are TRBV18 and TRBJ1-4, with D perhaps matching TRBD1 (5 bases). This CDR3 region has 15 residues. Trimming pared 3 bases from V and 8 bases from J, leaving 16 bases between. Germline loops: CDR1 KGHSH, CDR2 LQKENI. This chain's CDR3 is CASSPRVVAGEKLFF. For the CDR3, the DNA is TGTGCCAGCTCACCGCGTGTCGTTGCAGGGGAAAAACTGTTTTTT.

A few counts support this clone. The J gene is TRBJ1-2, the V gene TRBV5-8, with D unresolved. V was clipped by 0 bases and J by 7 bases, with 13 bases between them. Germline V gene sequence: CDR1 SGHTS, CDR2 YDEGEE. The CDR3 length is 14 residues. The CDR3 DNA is TGTGCCAGCAGCTTGGGTCGGGGTTTAAGTGGCTACACCTTC. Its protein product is CASSLGRGLSGYTF.

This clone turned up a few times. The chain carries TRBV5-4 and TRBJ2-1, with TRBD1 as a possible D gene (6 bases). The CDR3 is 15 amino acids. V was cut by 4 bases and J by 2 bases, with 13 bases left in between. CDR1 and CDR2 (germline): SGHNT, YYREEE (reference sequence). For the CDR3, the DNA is TGTGCCAGCAGCCCTTATGGGGGCCCCTACAATGAGCAGTTCTTC. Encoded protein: CASSPYGGPYNEQFF.

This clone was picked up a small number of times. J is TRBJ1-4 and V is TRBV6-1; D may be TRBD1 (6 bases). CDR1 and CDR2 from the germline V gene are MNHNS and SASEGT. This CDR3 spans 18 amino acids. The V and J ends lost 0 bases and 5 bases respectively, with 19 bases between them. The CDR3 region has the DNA TGTGCCAGCAGTGAAGCAGTTTGGCAGGGGTCCGTCAATGAAAAACTGTTTTTT. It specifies CASSEAVWQGSVNEKLFF.

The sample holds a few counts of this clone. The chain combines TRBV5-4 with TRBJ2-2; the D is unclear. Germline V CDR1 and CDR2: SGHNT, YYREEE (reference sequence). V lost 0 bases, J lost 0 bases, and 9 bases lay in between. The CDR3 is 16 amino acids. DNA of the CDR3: TGTGCCAGCAGCTTGGAGCGAAACCCGAACACCGGGGAGCTGTTTTTT. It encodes CASSLERNPNTGELFF.

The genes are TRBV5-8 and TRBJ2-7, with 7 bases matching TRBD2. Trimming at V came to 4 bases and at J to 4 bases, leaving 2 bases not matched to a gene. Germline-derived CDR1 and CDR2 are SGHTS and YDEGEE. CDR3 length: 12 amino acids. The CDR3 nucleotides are TGTGCCAGCAGCGGGGGGGTTTACGAGCAGTACTTC. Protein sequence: CASSGGVYEQYF.

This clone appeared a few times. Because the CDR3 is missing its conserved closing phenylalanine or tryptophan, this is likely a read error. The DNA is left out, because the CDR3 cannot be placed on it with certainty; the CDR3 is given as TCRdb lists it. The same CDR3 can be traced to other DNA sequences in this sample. CDR3 residues: CDSIDTSGRNTGEMFL. The chain links TRBV5-6 to TRBJ2-2; TRBD2, as called in the table, went unchecked against the DNA. From germline, CDR1 is SGHDT and CDR2 YYEEEE. The CDR3 numbers 16 amino acids, ends counted.

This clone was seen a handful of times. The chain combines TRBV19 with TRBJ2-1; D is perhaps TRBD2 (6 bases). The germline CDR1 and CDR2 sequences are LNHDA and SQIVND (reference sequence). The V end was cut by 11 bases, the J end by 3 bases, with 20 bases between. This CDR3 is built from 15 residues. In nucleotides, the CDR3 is TGTGCCTCCCGTCGGGGCACGGGACTCTACAATGAGCAGTTCTTC. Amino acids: CASRRGTGLYNEQFF.

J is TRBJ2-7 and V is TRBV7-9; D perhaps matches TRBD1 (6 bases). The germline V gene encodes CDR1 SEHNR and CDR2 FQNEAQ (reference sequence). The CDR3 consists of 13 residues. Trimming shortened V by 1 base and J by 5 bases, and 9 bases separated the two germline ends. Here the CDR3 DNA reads TGTGCCAGCAGCTTAGGGGGGCTGGACGAGCAGTACTTC. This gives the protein CASSLGGLDEQYF.

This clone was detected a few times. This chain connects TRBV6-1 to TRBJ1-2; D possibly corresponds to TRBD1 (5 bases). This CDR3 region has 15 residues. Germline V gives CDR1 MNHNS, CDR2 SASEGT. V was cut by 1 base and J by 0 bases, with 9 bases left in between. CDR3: CASSEDRPPNYGYTF. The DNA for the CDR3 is TGTGCCAGCAGTGAAGACAGGCCACCTAACTATGGCTACACCTTC.

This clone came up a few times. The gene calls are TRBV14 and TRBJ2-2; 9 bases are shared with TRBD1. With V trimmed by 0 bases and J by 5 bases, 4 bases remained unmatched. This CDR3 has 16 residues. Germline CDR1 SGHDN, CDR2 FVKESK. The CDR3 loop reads CASSQERTGVTGELFF. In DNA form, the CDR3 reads TGTGCCAGCAGCCAAGAACGGACAGGGGTTACCGGGGAGCTGTTTTTT.

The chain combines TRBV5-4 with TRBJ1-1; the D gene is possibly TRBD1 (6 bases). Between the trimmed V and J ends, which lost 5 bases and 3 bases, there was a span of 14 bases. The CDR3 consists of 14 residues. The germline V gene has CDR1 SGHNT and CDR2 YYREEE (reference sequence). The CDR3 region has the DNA TGTGCCAGCAGTCGGGACACCGGGGACACTGAAGCTTTCTTT. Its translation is CASSRDTGDTEAFF.

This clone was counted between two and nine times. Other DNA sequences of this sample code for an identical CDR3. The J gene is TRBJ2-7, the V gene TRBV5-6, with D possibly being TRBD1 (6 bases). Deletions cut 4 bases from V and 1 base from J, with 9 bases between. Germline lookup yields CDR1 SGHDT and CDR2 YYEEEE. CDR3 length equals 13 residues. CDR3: CASSLGQSYEQYF. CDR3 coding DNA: TGTGCCAGCAGCCTCGGACAGTCCTACGAGCAGTACTTC.

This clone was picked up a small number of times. CDR3 residues: CASGETGAGETQYF. The CDR3 DNA follows: TGTGCCAGCGGGGAGACAGGGGCGGGGGAGACCCAGTACTTC. The chain uses TRBV6-1 and TRBJ2-5, with TRBD1 identical over 8 bases. This CDR3 region has 14 residues. The trim removed 8 bases at V and 5 bases at J, leaving 10 bases unmatched. The germline V gene has CDR1 MNHNS and CDR2 SASEGT.

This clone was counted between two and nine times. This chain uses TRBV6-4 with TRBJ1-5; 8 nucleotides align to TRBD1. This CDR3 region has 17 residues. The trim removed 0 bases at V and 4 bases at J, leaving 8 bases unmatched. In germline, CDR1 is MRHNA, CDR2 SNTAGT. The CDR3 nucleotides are TGTGCCAGCAGTGACTCTAATTGGACAGGGCCAAATCAGCCCCAGCATTTT. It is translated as CASSDSNWTGPNQPQHF.